The 5 T cell receptor beta chains below were found in one sample sequenced in a study of identical twins. TCRdb reanalysed the 5' RACE reads using MiXCR and keeps one entry per CDR3 protein. This table holds 1.5 million to 2 million distinct CDR3 sequences, around 33% found once. Material for sequencing was cord blood. Source of these receptors: a newborn girl in good health.

This clonotype was observed a single time. V usage is TRBV20-1 and J usage is TRBJ2-2; unclear D gene. The CDR3 contains 15 residues. CDR1 and CDR2 from the germline V gene are DFQATT and SNEGSKA (reference sequence). V was pared by 0 bases and J by 0 bases, with 8 bases between. CDR3 in DNA: TGCAGTGCTAGAGACGGCGCGTCGAACACCGGGGAGCTGTTTTTT. Translation gives CSARDGASNTGELFF.

The rearrangement links TRBV12-3 or TRBV12-4 to TRBJ2-3; 7 nucleotides match TRBD2. Trimming cost V 3 bases and J 11 bases; bases outside gene matches: 14. The CDR3 spans 15 residues. The CDR3 DNA reads TGTGCCAGCAGTTTTTCCAGCGGGAATACAGATGTGCAGTATTTT. Its protein is CASSFSSGNTDVQYF.

This clonotype has a handful of counts. The chain links TRBV29-1 to TRBJ2-2; D not certain. V shed 4 bases and J shed 2 bases, with 11 bases lying between them. CDR1 and CDR2 (germline): SQVTM, ANQGSEA. The CDR3 is made up of 14 amino acids. The CDR3 DNA reads TGCAGCGTTGGGCAGGCTCGAAACACCGGGGAGCTGTTTTTT. Protein sequence: CSVGQARNTGELFF.

The chain is built from TRBV4-2 and TRBJ2-1; 9 bases agree with TRBD2. Germline CDR1 reads LGHNA; CDR2 reads YNFKEQ. CDR3 size: 17 residues. The ends lost 3 bases at V and 7 bases at J; junction bases unmatched: 13. CDR3: CASSHVVIAGERNEQFF. The CDR3 DNA reads TGTGCCAGCAGCCATGTGGTCATAGCGGGAGAAAGGAATGAGCAGTTCTTC.

The chain couples TRBV29-1 to TRBJ2-7, with D perhaps TRBD1 or TRBD2 (5 bases each). The CDR3 is 13 residues long. Trimming cost V 2 bases and J 3 bases, with 11 bases left between them. CDR1 is SQVTM, CDR2 ANQGSEA, per germline. The CDR3 DNA reads TGCAGCGTTGAACCCCGGGACGGCTACGAGCAGTACTTC. This encodes CSVEPRDGYEQYF.